This T cell receptor (beta chain) was recovered during a study of cytomegalovirus exposure and HLA in healthy donors. In the study overall: As an earlier analysis found, 180 million or so T cells yielded about 120 million unique TCR beta sequences.

PCR amplification relied on 60 Vbeta primers (plus 13 Jbeta primers). The table came from immunoSEQ multiplex PCR; TCRdb's copy has only in-frame clones and leaves some out. The data show about 87,000 clones, and the top ten clones hold approximately 15%. The V gene's germline CDR1 is MDHEN and CDR2 SYDVKM. The CDR3 totals 17 residues. With 7 bases clipped from V and 5 bases from J, the junction kept 13 bases outside the gene matches. General study results and limits: Prediction of most subjects' HLA-A and HLA-B alleles by TCR beta sequences was reportedly accurate. Roughly uniform depth of sequencing across donors was assumed in presence/absence analyses.

Of note for this clone: What it recognizes is unknown.

This receptor was taken from a man aged 50-59 years in good health and CMV-seropositive. V is TRBV28 and J is TRBJ2-5; the match to TRBD2 covers 13 bases. Sequencing was carried out using PBMCs. CDR3 nucleotides: TGTGCCAGCATGTCCGGGACTAGCGGGAAATACATTGAGACCCAGTACTTC. This gives the protein CASMSGTSGKYIETQYF. Full variable domain (remainder filled in from reference TRBV28 and TRBJ2-5): DVKVTQSSRYLVKRTGEKVFLECVQDMDHENMFWYRQDPGLGLRLIYFSYDVKMKEKGDIPEGYSVSREKKERFSLILESASTNQTSMYLCASMSGTSGKYIETQYFGPGTRLLVL.